These T cell receptor beta chains were read from a single sample in a study of blood T cells in healthy people across ages. In TCRdb, the 5' RACE reads were re-called with MiXCR into one record per CDR3 protein. The table shows more than 700,000 distinct CDR3 sequences, with around 45% occurring only once. The sequenced material came from blood. The receptors come from an elderly man in good health. Each CDR3 is given with its conserved first and last residue. Each record gives: D gene, clone size, V gene, J gene, CDR3 DNA, CDR3 protein. D genes are given only for firm matches. Size values are once, few and many counts, or a class for expanded clones, and some rows have none.

.	few	TRBV5-1	TRBJ2-5	TGCGCCAGCAGCTTGGGGTCGATAGCCGAAGAGACCCAGTACTTC	CASSLGSIAEETQYF
.	.	TRBV30	TRBJ1-2	TGTGCCTGGAGGTGGACCCAGAGCTGTGGCTACACCTTC	CAWRWTQSCGYTF
TRBD2	many	TRBV2	TRBJ2-7	TGTGCCAGCTTACCGGGACTAGCGGGAGGAGATCGGTACTTC	CASLPGLAGGDRYF
TRBD2	few	TRBV7-9	TRBJ2-1	TGTGCCAGCAACTCCATCGGACTAGCACGGTTCAATGAGCAGTTCTTC	CASNSIGLARFNEQFF
.	.	TRBV29-1	TRBJ2-5	TGCAGCGTGCTACGTCCATACCAAGAGACCCAGTACTTC	CSVLRPYQETQYF
.	.	TRBV4-2	TRBJ2-7	TGTGCCAGCAGCCAAGATCTTAGGGACGGAACTTACGAGCAGTACTTC	CASSQDLRDGTYEQYF
.	few	TRBV11-2	TRBJ2-2	TGTGCCAGCAGCCCATCGACGAACACCGGGGAGCTGTTTTTT	CASSPSTNTGELFF
.	.	TRBV9	TRBJ2-1	TGTGCCAGCAGCGTACAAACGGGTCTCGGCTACAATGAGCAGTTCTTC	CASSVQTGLGYNEQFF
TRBD1	.	TRBV9	TRBJ1-2	TGTGCCAGCAGCCCAGGGACAGGGGGAGCTAACTATGGCTACACCTTC	CASSPGTGGANYGYTF
TRBD2	once	TRBV25-1	TRBJ2-3	TGTGCCAGCAGTGAAGGGGCGGGAGTTGATACGCAGTATTTT	CASSEGAGVDTQYF
TRBD1	once	TRBV29-1	TRBJ1-3	TGCAGCGTGGGGGCAGGGGGAGGATCTGGAAACACCATATATTTT	CSVGAGGGSGNTIYF
.	.	TRBV20-1	TRBJ2-5	TGCAGTGCTAGCCTCGGGACGCCCTTCGTCTTGAGTGTGGAGACCCAGTACTTC	CSASLGTPFVLSVETQYF
TRBD1	.	TRBV20-1	TRBJ1-5	TGCAGTGCCCAACCGACAGGGGGGAATCAGCCCCAGCGTTTT	CSAQPTGGNQPQRF
.	few	TRBV29-1	TRBJ2-5	TGCAGCGTTGTGCCGGGGACGGAGACCCAGTACTTC	CSVVPGTETQYF
.	few	TRBV20-1	TRBJ2-7	TGCAGTGCTAGACCCCAGGAGAGGGTCTACGAGCAGTACTTC	CSARPQERVYEQYF
TRBD2	few	TRBV15	TRBJ2-1	TGTGCCACCAGCAGTGCCGGGACTAGCGTAGACAATGAGCAGTTCTTC	CATSSAGTSVDNEQFF
TRBD2	.	TRBV11-1	TRBJ2-7	TGTGCCAGCAGCTACACCGATGAGTGGCTAGCGGGAGCCCACTACGAGCAGTACTTC	CASSYTDEWLAGAHYEQYF
TRBD1	many	TRBV7-9	TRBJ2-6	TGTGCCAGCAGCAAGGGACAGTATTTACCTGGGGCCAACGTCCTGACTTTC	CASSKGQYLPGANVLTF
.	.	TRBV4-3	TRBJ2-5	TGCGCCAGCAGCCAAGAATATCATTACCAAGAGACCCAGTACTTC	CASSQEYHYQETQYF
.	few	TRBV12-3/TRBV12-4	TRBJ2-5	TGTGCCAGCAGTTTGCGGGGAGGTGAATCGGCCCAGTACTTC	CASSLRGGESAQYF
.	.	TRBV27	TRBJ1-2	TGTGCCAGCAGTCCCCGGGACGGCTGGCACTACACCTTC	CASSPRDGWHYTF
TRBD1	.	TRBV6-5	TRBJ1-2	TGTGCCAGCTACAACAGGGGGTACACCTTC	CASYNRGYTF
.	.	TRBV7-9	TRBJ2-2	TGTGCCAGCAGCCCCGAAACGCTTGAGGAGCTGTTTTTT	CASSPETLEELFF
TRBD2	once	TRBV12-3/TRBV12-4	TRBJ2-6	TGTGCCAGCAGTTGCGGGGGATCTGGGGCCAACGTCCTGACTTTC	CASSCGGSGANVLTF
TRBD1	few	TRBV20-1	TRBJ1-2	TGCAGTGCTAGAACAGGGGAGAACTATGGCTACACCTTC	CSARTGENYGYTF
.	.	TRBV4-3	TRBJ1-1	TGCGCCAGCAGCCAAGTTGGGGCGGGTGACGCTTTCTTT	CASSQVGAGDAFF
.	many	TRBV29-1	TRBJ2-5	TGCAGCGTTGAATTTGGAGGGGAGACCCAGTACTTC	CSVEFGGETQYF
.	.	TRBV21-1	TRBJ2-5	TGTGCCAGCAGCAAAGTCGGGAGGGACAGCCTCGAGACCCAGTACTTC	CASSKVGRDSLETQYF
TRBD2	few	TRBV20-1	TRBJ2-3	TGCAGTGCCCGGACTAGCGGGAGGGTGCCAGATACGCAGTATTTT	CSARTSGRVPDTQYF
.	few	TRBV20-1	TRBJ2-1	TGCAGTGCTAGAGATTTCAGGGGAGGGTACAATGAGCAGTTCTTC	CSARDFRGGYNEQFF
.	.	TRBV10-3	TRBJ2-7	TGTGCCATCAAAGGATCCGACAATGAGCAGTACTTC	CAIKGSDNEQYF
TRBD1	.	TRBV28	TRBJ2-7	TGTGCCAGCAGTGTCGACAGGGTGTTGTACGAGCAGTACTTC	CASSVDRVLYEQYF
.	.	TRBV4-3	TRBJ2-1	TGCGCCAGCAGCCAAACAGGGAAGGCCTACAATGAGCAGTTCTTC	CASSQTGKAYNEQFF
.	.	TRBV5-1	TRBJ2-5	TGCGCCAGCAGCTTAGGGGGAGGGCCTAACTATGAGCAGTACTTC	CASSLGGGPNYEQYF
TRBD2	.	TRBV19	TRBJ2-1	TGTGCCAGTAACCTAGCGGGGGGACTCTTTCATGAGCAGTTCTTC	CASNLAGGLFHEQFF
.	.	TRBV2	TRBJ2-3	TGTGCCAGCAGGAGACTGTTGACAGATACGCAGTATTTT	CASRRLLTDTQYF
.	.	TRBV4-2	TRBJ1-6	TGTGCCAGCAGCCGAGAACAGGATTCACCCCTCCACTTT	CASSREQDSPLHF
.	.	TRBV12-3/TRBV12-4	TRBJ2-2	TGTGCCAGCAGTCCGGGACGAGCGGAAACCGGGGAGCTGTTTTTT	CASSPGRAETGELFF
.	.	TRBV20-1	TRBJ2-7	TGCAGTGCCAACCCTGTAGAAGAGGGTTTATACGAGCAGTACTTC	CSANPVEEGLYEQYF
.	many	TRBV20-1	TRBJ2-3	TGCAGTGCCAGACTAGCAGATACGCAGTATTTT	CSARLADTQYF
.	few	TRBV5-5	TRBJ2-7	TGTGCCAGCAGCTTGGGGGACCTATACAATGAGCAGTACTTC	CASSLGDLYNEQYF
TRBD2	.	TRBV7-9	TRBJ2-3	TGTGCCAGCAGCTCGAAGACTAGCGGGGTCACAGATACGCAGTATTTT	CASSSKTSGVTDTQYF
.	.	TRBV3-1	TRBJ2-7	TGTGCCAGCTCGGCGGGGTCACTACGAGTGCAGTACTTC	CASSAGSLRVQYF
TRBD2	.	TRBV20-1	TRBJ2-7	TGCAGTGCTAGAGACCCAAGGACTAGCGGGAGCGGAGAGCAGTACTTC	CSARDPRTSGSGEQYF
.	.	TRBV7-2	TRBJ1-1	TGTGCCAGCAGCTTAGCTGTTCTTTCAGGGAACACTGAAGCTTTCTTT	CASSLAVLSGNTEAFF
TRBD2	.	TRBV7-9	TRBJ2-1	TGTGCCAGCAGCTCCCCGGGTCAAAGCGGGGGTTACAATGAGCAGTTCTTC	CASSSPGQSGGYNEQFF
TRBD2	.	TRBV5-1	TRBJ2-3	TGCGCCAGCAGCTTGACCGGACTAGCGGAATACATAGATACGCAGTATTTT	CASSLTGLAEYIDTQYF
.	.	TRBV10-3	TRBJ2-3	TGTGCCATCAGTGAGTCGACAGGACCGGGTCGGGCGGGAGCAGTCACAGATACGCAGTATTTT	CAISESTGPGRAGAVTDTQYF
.	many	TRBV2	TRBJ2-7	TGTGCCAGCATAGCCAGCGGCTACGAGCAGTACTTC	CASIASGYEQYF
TRBD1	.	TRBV27	TRBJ1-6	TGTGCCAGCAGTCAGCAGGACAGGGCTGGATCACCCCTCCACTTT	CASSQQDRAGSPLHF
TRBD2	.	TRBV9	TRBJ2-5	TGTGCCAGCAGACCCACTAGCGGAATGGGAGGGCAGTACTTC	CASRPTSGMGGQYF
.	many	TRBV7-2	TRBJ1-4	TGTGCCAGCAGCTCTTTGCCAGGGAGTCATGAAAAACTGTTTTTT	CASSSLPGSHEKLFF
TRBD2	.	TRBV7-9	TRBJ2-5	TGTGCCAGCAGCTTATCGGCGGGAGCGGAAGAGCAGTACTTC	CASSLSAGAEEQYF